This TCR beta chain was profiled in a study of T cells in Graves' hyperthyroidism and ophthalmopathy (dated by TCRdb to the late 2010s). A note on the overall study: Peripheral blood samples were taken at the time of initial diagnosis, prior to any treatment. The approximately 90 discovery patients were divided at random into training and test sets in a 7:3 ratio. Prospective prediction of ophthalmopathy was tested in an independent validation cohort of 18 to 20 hyperthyroidism patients and some 17 patients who later progressed to ophthalmopathy. After sampling, hyperthyroidism patients received methimazole starting at 30 mg daily, and ophthalmopathy patients received high-dose intravenous methylprednisolone. A discovery cohort of roughly 100 patients, roughly 40 with Graves' ophthalmopathy and about 58 with stable Graves' hyperthyroidism, was used to find distinguishing TCR V-J signatures. Thyroid tissue and blood T-cell repertoires from roughly six Graves' hyperthyroidism patients were also compared in the study. The paper describes TCR Vbeta CDR3 sequencing of 130 to 150 peripheral blood samples, made up of around 41 ophthalmopathy patients, some 80 hyperthyroidism patients and some 17 progressor patients.

The TCR beta CDR3 regions were amplified from the RNA transcripts. The first round of RT-PCR for the TCR CDR3 was performed with the HTBI primer set and the Qiagen OneStep RT-PCR kit. Libraries were constructed in a second round of multiplex PCR, after which size selection and purification were carried out. Paired-end sequencing of the libraries was performed with 100 bp reads on an Illumina HiSeq2000. Under the source paper's analysis protocol: SOAPnuke was used to process the raw data, with reads discarded if the reads contained adapters or uncalled bases, had a mean Phred below 15, or lacked an exact constant-primer or identifier match. High-quality paired reads were merged with COPE v1.2.5, and unique nucleotide sequences were defined as clonotypes. Clonotypes were aligned to IMGT TRBV, TRBD and TRBJ reference segments using MiTCR v1.1. Only V-J combinations with frequency above 0.0001, covering 99.2% of repertoires, were analysed. A TCS score was defined as the ratio of F50 (clonal expansion) to E x V (chaos), with BLOSUM62-based TCRdist applied between CDR3 peptides within each V-J. Welch's t-statistics and random forest reduced 500 to 550 V-J features to fewer than 15, which were used in a naive Bayes classifier (R e1071). The similarity between thyroid and blood repertoires was quantified using the Morisita-Horn index. TCRdb trimmed public reads at Q25 via fastp, called clones via MiXCR and kept in-frame beta chains. A single entry per CDR3 protein holds the most common genes and DNA from its merged rows. The V and J calls were determined by TCRdb, not by the authors. The sample table holds roughly 560,000 distinct CDR3 sequences, of which 14% to 15% were seen once. Over 3.5% of the sample lies in the top ten.

Moderately to severely active disease, a Clinical Activity Score of at least 3, a NOSPECS grade of at least 4, and a duration under 3 months were present in ophthalmopathy patients. Any patient with an uncontrolled infection, another autoimmune disease, pregnancy or lactation was excluded. Diagnoses were established on the basis of clinical symptoms, serum thyroxine and TRAb, thyroid ultrasound, and orbital computed tomography. PBMCs were isolated from approximately 10 ml of fresh peripheral blood by Ficoll-Paque density gradient centrifugation. Total RNA was extracted with Trizol reagent, and quality was checked on an Agilent 2100 Bioanalyzer. The CDR1 and CDR2 encoded by the germline V gene are MNHEY and SVGEGT. Germline trimming: 6 bases from V, 5 bases from J; junction bases outside gene matches: 15. Spanning cysteine to phenylalanine, the CDR3 consists of 18 amino acids. This entry keeps only the CDR3 DNA: 54 bases, framed from base 1.

On this clonotype: The antigen this receptor binds is unknown. Within one base of it there is no much larger clone, and no base qualities were kept.

Summary of the overall study and its limitations: In validation, the model predicted progression to ophthalmopathy with 55% to 71% sensitivity and 72% to 85% specificity, a median of about 6 months before onset. Sample size was not statistically predetermined, and blinding of investigators to group allocation was not performed. A model built on a 13 V-J signature distinguished ophthalmopathy from stable hyperthyroidism, reaching roughly 88% sensitivity and about 81% specificity in cross-validation and 80%/75% in testing. Most expanded thyroid clonotypes (frequency above 0.001) were also detected in blood, a finding suggesting that blood repertoires may reflect thyroid immune responses.

This sequence was found in a woman aged 35 to 49 with Graves' ophthalmopathy. The rearranged segments are TRBV6-2 or TRBV6-3 and TRBJ2-4; 11 central nucleotides agree with TRBD1. Sequences were obtained from blood. The nucleotide sequence reads as follows: TGTGCCAGCAGACCAGACCCCGGGACAGGGGGACCGGAAAACATTCAGTACTTC. This sequence encodes CASRPDPGTGGPENIQYF.